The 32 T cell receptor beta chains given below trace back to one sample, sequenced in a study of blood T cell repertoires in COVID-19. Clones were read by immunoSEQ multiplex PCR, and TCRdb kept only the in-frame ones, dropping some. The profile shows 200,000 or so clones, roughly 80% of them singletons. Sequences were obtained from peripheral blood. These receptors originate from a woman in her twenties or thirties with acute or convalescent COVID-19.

CDR3 nucleotides: TGTGCCAGCAGCGCTCGACAGGGGGTTTACGAGCAGTACTTC. Protein: CASSARQGVYEQYF. This chain connects TRBV14 to TRBJ2-7; 9 bases line up with TRBD1. J lost 4 bases, V lost 5 bases, and 6 bases had no gene match. The CDR3 totals 14 residues. Germline V gene sequence: CDR1 SGHDN, CDR2 FVKESK.

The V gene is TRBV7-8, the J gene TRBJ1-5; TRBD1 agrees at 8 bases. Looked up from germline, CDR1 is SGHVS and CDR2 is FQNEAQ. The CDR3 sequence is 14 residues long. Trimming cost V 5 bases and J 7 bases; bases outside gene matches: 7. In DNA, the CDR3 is TGTGCCAGCAGCGGACAGGGCACGGGACAGCCCCAGCATTTT. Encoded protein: CASSGQGTGQPQHF.

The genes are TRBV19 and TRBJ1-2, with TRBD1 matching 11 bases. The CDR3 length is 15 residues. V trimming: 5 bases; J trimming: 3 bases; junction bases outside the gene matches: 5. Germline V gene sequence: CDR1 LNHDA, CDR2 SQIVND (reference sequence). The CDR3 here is CASSPRTGGYYGYTF. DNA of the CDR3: TGTGCCAGTAGTCCTCGGACAGGGGGCTACTATGGCTACACCTTC.

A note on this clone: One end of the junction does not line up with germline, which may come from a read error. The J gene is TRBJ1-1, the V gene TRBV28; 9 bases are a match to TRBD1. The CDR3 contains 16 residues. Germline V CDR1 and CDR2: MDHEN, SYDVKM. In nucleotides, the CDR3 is TGTGCCGGCAGTGTTAACACAGGGGGCGTTGGCACTGAAGCTTTCTTT. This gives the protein CAGSVNTGGVGTEAFF.

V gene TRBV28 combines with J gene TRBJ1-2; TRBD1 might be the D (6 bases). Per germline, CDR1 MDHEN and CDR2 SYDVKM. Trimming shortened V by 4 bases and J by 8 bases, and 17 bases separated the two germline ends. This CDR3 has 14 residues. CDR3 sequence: CASSYRITGSGYTF. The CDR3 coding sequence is TGTGCCAGCAGTTACCGAATAACAGGGTCCGGCTACACCTTC.

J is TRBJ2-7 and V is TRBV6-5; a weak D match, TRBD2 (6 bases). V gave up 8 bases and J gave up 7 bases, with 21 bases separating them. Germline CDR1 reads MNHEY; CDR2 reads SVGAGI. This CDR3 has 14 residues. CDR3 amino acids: CASRPGTGILEQYF. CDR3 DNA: TGTGCCAGCCGGCCGGGGACTGGAATTCTGGAGCAGTACTTC.

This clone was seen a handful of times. The CDR3 DNA follows: TGTGCCATAGAAGGGGCAACTAATGAAAAACTGTTTTTT. Protein: CAIEGATNEKLFF. The chain has TRBV28 and TRBJ1-4; perhaps TRBD1 as D (5 bases). V lost 10 bases and J lost 0, with 9 bases in between. This CDR3 region has 13 residues. Germline CDR1 MDHEN, CDR2 SYDVKM. Combining the CDR3 with reference TRBV28 and TRBJ1-4 gives the whole variable domain DVKVTQSSRYLVKRTGEKVFLECVQDMDHENMFWYRQDPGLGLRLIYFSYDVKMKEKGDIPEGYSVSREKKERFSLILESASTNQTSMYLCAIEGATNEKLFFGSGTQLSVL.

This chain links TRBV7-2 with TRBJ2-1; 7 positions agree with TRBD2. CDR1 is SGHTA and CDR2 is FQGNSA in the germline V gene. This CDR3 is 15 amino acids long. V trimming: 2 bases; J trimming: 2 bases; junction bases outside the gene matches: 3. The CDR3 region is CASSLSSGTYNEQFF. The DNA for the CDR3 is TGTGCCAGCAGCTTATCCAGCGGGACCTACAATGAGCAGTTCTTC.

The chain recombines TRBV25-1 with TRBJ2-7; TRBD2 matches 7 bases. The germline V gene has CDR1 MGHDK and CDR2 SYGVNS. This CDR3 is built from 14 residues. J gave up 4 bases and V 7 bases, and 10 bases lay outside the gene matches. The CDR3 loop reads CASTMSGAGYEQYF. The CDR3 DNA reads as TGTGCCAGCACCATGAGCGGGGCGGGATACGAGCAGTACTTC.

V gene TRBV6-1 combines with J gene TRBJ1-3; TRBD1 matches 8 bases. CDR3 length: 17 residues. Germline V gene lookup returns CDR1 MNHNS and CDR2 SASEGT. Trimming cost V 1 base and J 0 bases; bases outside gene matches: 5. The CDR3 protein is CASSEVAGGHSGNTIYF. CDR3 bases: TGTGCCAGCAGTGAAGTCGCAGGGGGCCACTCTGGAAACACCATATATTTT.

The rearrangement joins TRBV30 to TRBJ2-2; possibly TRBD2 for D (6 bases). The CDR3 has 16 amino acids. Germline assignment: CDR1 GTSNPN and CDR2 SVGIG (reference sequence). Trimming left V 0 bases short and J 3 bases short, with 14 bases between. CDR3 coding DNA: TGTGCCTGGAGTGTCAGTCTAGCGAGCCACACCGGGGAGCTGTTTTTT. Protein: CAWSVSLASHTGELFF.

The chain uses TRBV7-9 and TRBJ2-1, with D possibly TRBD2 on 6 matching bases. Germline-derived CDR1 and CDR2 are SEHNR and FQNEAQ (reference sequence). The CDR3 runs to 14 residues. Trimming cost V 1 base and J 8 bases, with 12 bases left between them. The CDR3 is CASSLETWRDEQFF. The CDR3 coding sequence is TGTGCCAGCAGCTTAGAGACATGGAGGGATGAGCAGTTCTTC.

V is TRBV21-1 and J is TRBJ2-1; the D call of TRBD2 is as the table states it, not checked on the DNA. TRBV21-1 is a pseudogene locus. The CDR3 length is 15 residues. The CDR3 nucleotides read TGTGCCAGCAGCAAGGGTAGCGGTGGGGGTCGGGGGCAGTTCTTC. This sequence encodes CASSKGSGGGRGQFF.

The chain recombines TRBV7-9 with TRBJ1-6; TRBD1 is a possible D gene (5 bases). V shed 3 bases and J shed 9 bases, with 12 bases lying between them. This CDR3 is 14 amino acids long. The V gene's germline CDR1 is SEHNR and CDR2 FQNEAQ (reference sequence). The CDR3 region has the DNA TGTGCCAGCAGCTTGCTGGCCACAGGTTCACCCCTCCACTTT. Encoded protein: CASSLLATGSPLHF.

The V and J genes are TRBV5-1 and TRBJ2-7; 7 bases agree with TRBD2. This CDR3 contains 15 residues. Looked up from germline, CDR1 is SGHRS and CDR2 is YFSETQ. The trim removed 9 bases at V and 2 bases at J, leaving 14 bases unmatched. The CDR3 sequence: CAIPPGRDYTYEQYF. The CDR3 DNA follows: TGCGCCATCCCTCCGGGCCGGGACTACACCTACGAGCAGTACTTC.

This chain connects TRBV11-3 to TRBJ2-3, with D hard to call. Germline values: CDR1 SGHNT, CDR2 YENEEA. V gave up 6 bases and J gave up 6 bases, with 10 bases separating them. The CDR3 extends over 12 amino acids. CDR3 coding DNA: TGTGCCAGCAGTCGTCACGCGGATACGCAGTATTTT. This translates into CASSRHADTQYF.

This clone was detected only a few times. DNA of the CDR3: TGTGCCAGCAGCCAAGATACCGAGGGGGACAGGAGGGGCTACACCTTC. This sequence encodes CASSQDTEGDRRGYTF. This chain connects TRBV4-2 to TRBJ1-2, with 8 bases lining up with TRBD1. The V and J ends lost 0 bases and 8 bases, in that order; junction bases with no gene match: 11. CDR3 length equals 16 residues. The germline gives CDR1 LGHNA, CDR2 YNFKEQ.

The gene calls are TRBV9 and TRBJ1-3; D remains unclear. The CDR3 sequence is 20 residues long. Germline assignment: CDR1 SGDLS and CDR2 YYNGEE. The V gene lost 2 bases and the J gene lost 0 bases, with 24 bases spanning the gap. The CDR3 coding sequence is TGTGCCAGCAGCGTTAATCCTAGTGCGGGCAGTTCGTTCTCTGGAAACACCATATATTTT. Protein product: CASSVNPSAGSSFSGNTIYF.

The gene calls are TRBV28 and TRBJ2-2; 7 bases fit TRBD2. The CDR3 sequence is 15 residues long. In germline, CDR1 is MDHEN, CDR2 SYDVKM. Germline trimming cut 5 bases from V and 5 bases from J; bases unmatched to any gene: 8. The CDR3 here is CASSPRPGGTGELFF. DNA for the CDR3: TGTGCCAGCAGTCCAAGGCCGGGGGGAACCGGGGAGCTGTTTTTT.

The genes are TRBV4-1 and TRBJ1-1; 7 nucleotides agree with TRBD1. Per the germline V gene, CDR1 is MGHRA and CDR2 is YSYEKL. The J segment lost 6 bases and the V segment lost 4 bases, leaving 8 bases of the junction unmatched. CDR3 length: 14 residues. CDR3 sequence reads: CASSLSQGTAEAFF. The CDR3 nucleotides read TGCGCCAGCAGCCTCTCACAGGGGACGGCTGAAGCTTTCTTT.

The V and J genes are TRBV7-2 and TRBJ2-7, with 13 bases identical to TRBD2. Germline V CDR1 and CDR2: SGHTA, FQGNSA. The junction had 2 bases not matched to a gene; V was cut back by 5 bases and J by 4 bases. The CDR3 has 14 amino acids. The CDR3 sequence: CASSTGLAGYEQYF. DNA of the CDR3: TGTGCCAGCAGCACGGGACTAGCGGGGTACGAGCAGTACTTC.

CDR3 nucleotide sequence: TGTGCTACAGGATATTCACCCCTCCACTTT. Amino acids: CATGYSPLHF. The V call is TRBV28, the J call TRBJ1-6, with D maybe TRBD1 (5 bases). The CDR3 is made up of 10 amino acids. Germline-derived CDR1 and CDR2 are MDHEN and SYDVKM. The variable domain in full, completed from reference TRBV28 and TRBJ1-6, reads DVKVTQSSRYLVKRTGEKVFLECVQDMDHENMFWYRQDPGLGLRLIYFSYDVKMKEKGDIPEGYSVSREKKERFSLILESASTNQTSMYLCATGYSPLHFGNGTRLTVT.

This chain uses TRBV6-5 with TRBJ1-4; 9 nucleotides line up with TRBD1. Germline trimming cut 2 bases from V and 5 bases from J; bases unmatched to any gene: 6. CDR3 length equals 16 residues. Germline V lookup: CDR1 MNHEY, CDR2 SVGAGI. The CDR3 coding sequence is TGTGCCAGCAGTTACAACCTAGGACAGGGGAATGAAAAACTGTTTTTT. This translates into CASSYNLGQGNEKLFF.

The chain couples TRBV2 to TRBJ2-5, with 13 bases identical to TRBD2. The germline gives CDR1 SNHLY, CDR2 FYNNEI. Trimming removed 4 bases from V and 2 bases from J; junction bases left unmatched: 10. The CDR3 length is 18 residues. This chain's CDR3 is CASSARRTSGRTQETQYF. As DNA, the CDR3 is TGTGCCAGCAGTGCACGTCGGACTAGCGGGAGAACTCAAGAGACCCAGTACTTC.

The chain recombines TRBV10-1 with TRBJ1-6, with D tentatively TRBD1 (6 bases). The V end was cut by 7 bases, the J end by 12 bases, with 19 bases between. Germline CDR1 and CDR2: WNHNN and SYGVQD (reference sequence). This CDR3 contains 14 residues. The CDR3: CASKEGVEGGPLHF. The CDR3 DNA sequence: TGCGCCAGCAAAGAAGGGGTCGAAGGGGGACCCCTCCACTTT.

In DNA, the CDR3 is TGCGCCAGCAGCTGGGGACTAGCGGGAGTCGGTGAGCAGTTCTTC. Translating gives CASSWGLAGVGEQFF. The chain uses TRBV4-1 and TRBJ2-1; 14 nucleotides line up with TRBD2. With V trimmed by 5 bases and J by 9 bases, 6 bases remained unmatched. The length of the CDR3 is 15 residues. From germline, CDR1 is MGHRA and CDR2 YSYEKL.

The CDR3 is CASSETSGSAGELFF. The DNA for the CDR3 is TGCGCCAGCAGCGAGACTAGCGGGAGTGCCGGGGAGCTGTTTTTT. This chain joins TRBV4-3 and TRBJ2-2, with 12 bases identical to TRBD2. The V segment lost 5 bases and the J segment 6 bases; nucleotides outside the gene matches: 4. Germline assignment: CDR1 LGHNA and CDR2 YSLEER. The CDR3 has 15 amino acids.

In DNA form, the CDR3 reads TGTGCCAGCAGTTCGACAGGGGGCTCCTATGGCTACACCTTC. It is translated as CASSSTGGSYGYTF. The V gene is TRBV28, the J gene TRBJ1-2, with 10 positions matching TRBD1. V dropped 4 bases and J dropped 4; count of bases not matched to a gene: 3. Germline V gene data show CDR1 as MDHEN and CDR2 as SYDVKM. The CDR3 is 14 amino acids.

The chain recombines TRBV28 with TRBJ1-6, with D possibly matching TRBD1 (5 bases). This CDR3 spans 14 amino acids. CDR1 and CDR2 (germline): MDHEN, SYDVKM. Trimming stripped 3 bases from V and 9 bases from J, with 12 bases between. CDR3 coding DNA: TGTGCCAGCAGTTTGGGCGGGGGACCTTCACCCCTCCACTTT. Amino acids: CASSLGGGPSPLHF. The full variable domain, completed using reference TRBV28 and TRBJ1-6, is DVKVTQSSRYLVKRTGEKVFLECVQDMDHENMFWYRQDPGLGLRLIYFSYDVKMKEKGDIPEGYSVSREKKERFSLILESASTNQTSMYLCASSLGGGPSPLHFGNGTRLTVT.

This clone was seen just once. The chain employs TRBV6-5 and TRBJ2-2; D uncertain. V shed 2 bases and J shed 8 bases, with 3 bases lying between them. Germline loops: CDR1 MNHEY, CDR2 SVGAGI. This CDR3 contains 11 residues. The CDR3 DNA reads TGTGCCAGCAGTTACGTAGGGGAGCTGTTTTTT. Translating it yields CASSYVGELFF.

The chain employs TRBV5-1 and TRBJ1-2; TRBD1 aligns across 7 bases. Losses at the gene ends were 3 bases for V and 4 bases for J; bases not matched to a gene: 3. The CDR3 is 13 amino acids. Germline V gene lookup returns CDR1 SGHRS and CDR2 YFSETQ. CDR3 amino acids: CASSSGTAYGYTF. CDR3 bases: TGCGCCAGCAGCTCAGGGACAGCCTATGGCTACACCTTC. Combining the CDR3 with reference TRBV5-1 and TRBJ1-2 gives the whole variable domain KAGVTQTPRYLIKTRGQQVTLSCSPISGHRSVSWYQQTPGQGLQFLFEYFSETQRNKGNFPGRFSGRQFSNSRSEMNVSTLELGDSALYLCASSSGTAYGYTFGSGTRLTVV.

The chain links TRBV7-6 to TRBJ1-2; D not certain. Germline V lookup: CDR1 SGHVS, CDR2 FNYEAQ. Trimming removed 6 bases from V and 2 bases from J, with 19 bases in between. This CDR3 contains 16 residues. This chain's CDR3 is CASSPGQAGGNYGYTF. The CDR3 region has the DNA TGTGCCAGCAGTCCTGGGCAGGCAGGCGGGAACTATGGCTACACCTTC. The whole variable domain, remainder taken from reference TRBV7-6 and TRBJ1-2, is GAGVSQSPRYKVTKRGQDVALRCDPISGHVSLYWYRQALGQGPEFLTYFNYEAQQDKSGLPNDRFSAERPEGSISTLTIQRTEQRDSAMYRCASSPGQAGGNYGYTFGSGTRLTVV.